The 27 T cell receptor beta chains reported below all come from one sample, sequenced in a study of blood T cells in healthy people across ages (dated by TCRdb to between 2015 and 2016). Receptor libraries were prepared by 5' RACE. Instrument used: Illumina HiSeq 2500. A second PCR of 7 to 11 cycles was run with a J-beta primer mix and a sample-barcoded 5' primer. In TCRdb, the public reads were trimmed at Q25 with fastp and aligned with MiXCR, with productive beta chains retained. Identical CDR3 protein sequences are pooled into one entry, listed with their most common genes and DNA. This sample gives around 700,000 distinct CDR3 sequences in total; around 25% of them show up just once. More than 8% of the sample rests with the top ten. These sequences were also reported in another study, on T cells of mothers and their children.

The sample comprised blood. The receptor set was obtained from a boy aged 5-17 years in good health.

J is TRBJ2-5 and V is TRBV28, with no clear D. The J call may be incorrect, as the DNA end agrees better with TRBJ2-7. Germline CDR1 MDHEN, CDR2 SYDVKM. The CDR3 extends over 12 amino acids. DNA for the CDR3: TGTGCCAGCGGAGACGTTTCCTACGAGCAGTACTTC. Its translation: CASGDVSYEQYF.

This chain joins TRBV7-9 and TRBJ1-4, with D unresolved. The germline V gene has CDR1 SEHNR and CDR2 FQNEAQ (reference sequence). Trimming removed 8 bases from V and 8 bases from J, with 18 bases in between. CDR3 length: 14 amino acids. The CDR3 sequence is CASGLDLPGEKLFF. CDR3 in DNA: TGTGCCAGCGGCCTCGACTTGCCGGGGGAAAAACTGTTTTTT.

There are a few counts of this clonotype. The chain uses TRBV29-1 and TRBJ2-7, with D possibly being TRBD2 (5 bases). There are 14 residues in the CDR3. CDR1 SQVTM and CDR2 ANQGSEA come from the germline V gene. Trimming stripped 1 base from V and 6 bases from J, with 16 bases between. This chain's CDR3 is CSVEGRDSLSEQYF. The CDR3 region has the DNA TGCAGCGTTGAAGGTCGGGATAGTTTGTCCGAGCAGTACTTC.

This clonotype was counted a few times. This chain's CDR3 is CASSFGQFYGYTF. The DNA of the CDR3 is TGTGCCAGCAGCTTTGGTCAGTTCTATGGCTACACCTTC. The chain uses TRBV7-3 and TRBJ1-2; D is unclear. V shed 3 bases and J shed 4 bases, with 9 bases lying between them. Germline V gene sequence: CDR1 SGHTA, CDR2 FQGTGA. The CDR3 totals 13 residues.

The chain has TRBV4-1 and TRBJ1-4; D not certain. V was trimmed by 1 base and J by 1 base, leaving 7 bases between them. Germline CDR1 reads MGHRA; CDR2 reads YSYEKL. This CDR3 contains 15 residues. This CDR3 reads CASSQASGTNEKLFF. In nucleotides, the CDR3 is TGCGCCAGCAGCCAAGCCTCCGGAACTAATGAAAAACTGTTTTTT.

The rearrangement links TRBV29-1 to TRBJ1-1; D not resolved. CDR1 is SQVTM, CDR2 ANQGSEA, per germline. V lost 2 bases and J lost 0, with 7 bases in between. The CDR3 contains 13 residues. This CDR3 reads CSVEQKMNTEAFF. The CDR3 nucleotides read TGCAGCGTTGAACAGAAAATGAACACTGAAGCTTTCTTT.

The chain recombines TRBV28 with TRBJ2-1, with D maybe TRBD2 (5 bases). Per the germline V gene, CDR1 is MDHEN and CDR2 is SYDVKM. CDR3 length: 13 residues. Between the trimmed V and J ends, which lost 2 bases and 8 bases, there was a span of 10 bases. This CDR3 is CASSLAGYDEQFF. For the CDR3, the DNA is TGTGCCAGCAGTTTAGCGGGTTACGATGAGCAGTTCTTC.

This clonotype was counted between two and nine times. V and J are TRBV6-2 or TRBV6-3 and TRBJ2-4; the D gene is possibly TRBD1 (5 bases). CDR3 length: 17 residues. Trimming pared 2 bases from V and 2 bases from J, leaving 16 bases between. CDR1 and CDR2 from the germline V gene are MNHEY and SVGEGT. CDR3 amino acids: CASSYAMTAMSKNIQYF. DNA of the CDR3: TGTGCCAGCAGTTACGCAATGACAGCGATGTCCAAAAACATTCAGTACTTC.

This chain links TRBV9 with TRBJ2-2, with 7 nucleotides matching TRBD1. The length of the CDR3 is 16 residues. Trimming removed 5 bases from V and 1 base from J; junction bases left unmatched: 8. CDR1 and CDR2 from the germline V gene are SGDLS and YYNGEE. The CDR3 region has the DNA TGTGCCAGCAGGCCTCCAGGGGGTCAGAACACCGGGGAGCTGTTTTTT. Translated, it gives CASRPPGGQNTGELFF.

This sequence joins TRBV9 and TRBJ1-4, with a possible D match to TRBD1 (5 bases). The V and J ends lost 4 bases and 8 bases respectively, with 12 bases between them. This CDR3 comprises 13 residues. Germline values: CDR1 SGDLS, CDR2 YYNGEE. DNA for the CDR3: TGTGCCAGCAGCCCCTCGTGGGGCGAAAAACTGTTTTTT. This gives the protein CASSPSWGEKLFF.

The rearrangement joins TRBV7-3 to TRBJ2-2, with D hard to call. The CDR3 extends over 14 amino acids. Germline V gene lookup returns CDR1 SGHTA and CDR2 FQGTGA. V shed 0 bases and J shed 4 bases, with 6 bases lying between them. The CDR3 sequence: CASSLTRVTGELFF. The CDR3 coding sequence is TGTGCCAGCAGCTTAACCCGGGTCACCGGGGAGCTGTTTTTT.

This clonotype was picked up a small number of times. The chain uses TRBV27 and TRBJ2-5; TRBD2 matches at 13 bases. CDR3 length: 15 amino acids. Germline V gene lookup returns CDR1 MNHEY and CDR2 SMNVEV (reference sequence). J gave up 6 bases and V 4 bases, and 5 bases lay outside the gene matches. CDR3 loop: CASSSPTSGRKTQYF. Here the CDR3 DNA reads TGTGCCAGCAGTTCCCCGACTAGCGGGAGGAAGACCCAGTACTTC.

This chain uses TRBV5-1 with TRBJ1-4; 7 nucleotides align to TRBD1. V shed 0 bases and J 4 bases; nucleotides not matched to a gene: 6. The CDR3 runs 16 residues. Germline V gives CDR1 SGHRS, CDR2 YFSETQ. The CDR3 DNA sequence: TGCGCCAGCAGCTTGGTGGGGGCAGGGGGTAATGAAAAACTGTTTTTT. Protein: CASSLVGAGGNEKLFF. Full variable domain (outside the CDR3, taken from reference TRBV5-1 and TRBJ1-4): KAGVTQTPRYLIKTRGQQVTLSCSPISGHRSVSWYQQTPGQGLQFLFEYFSETQRNKGNFPGRFSGRQFSNSRSEMNVSTLELGDSALYLCASSLVGAGGNEKLFFGSGTQLSVL.

V is TRBV10-3 and J is TRBJ2-1; TRBD1 aligns across 8 bases. V lost 3 bases and J lost 0; bases outside the gene matches: 7. From germline, CDR1 is ENHRY and CDR2 SYGVKD. The CDR3 sequence is 17 residues long. The CDR3: CAISESWTGSSYNEQFF. The CDR3 region has the DNA TGTGCCATCAGTGAATCTTGGACAGGGAGCTCCTACAATGAGCAGTTCTTC.

Remarks on this clonotype: A junction boundary mismatches the germline segment, possibly from a read error. The rearrangement links TRBV12-3 or TRBV12-4 to TRBJ1-2, with no clear D. The CDR3 covers 11 residues. CDR3 DNA: TGTGCCAGCACCTTGAACTACGGCTACACCTTC. This encodes CASTLNYGYTF.

This clonotype was counted between two and nine times. The V and J genes are TRBV12-3 or TRBV12-4 and TRBJ2-6, with 7 positions matching TRBD2. The CDR3 sequence is 18 residues long. V was clipped by 4 bases and J by 0 bases; unmatched bases: 9. CDR3 nucleotide sequence: TGTGCCAGCAGTTCGATTGGGGGGGTCGACTCTGGGGCCAACGTCCTGACTTTC. It translates to CASSSIGGVDSGANVLTF.

Only a few counts were recorded for this clonotype. The chain joins TRBV4-1 to TRBJ2-5, with TRBD1 matching 7 bases. The J call is doubtful: the DNA matches TRBJ2-7 better. CDR1 MGHRA and CDR2 YSYEKL come from the germline V gene. This CDR3 has 16 amino acids. CDR3 coding DNA: TGCGCCAGCAGCCAAGTTGTGACAGGGAGCTCCTACGAGCAGTACTTC. Translated: CASSQVVTGSSYEQYF.

This clonotype was observed a few times. V usage is TRBV29-1 and J usage is TRBJ1-4; 7 positions match TRBD1. The J segment lost 0 bases and the V segment lost 7 bases, leaving 5 bases of the junction unmatched. The germline CDR1 and CDR2 sequences are SQVTM and ANQGSEA. This CDR3 has 14 residues. The chain's CDR3 is CSAEDRATNEKLFF. The CDR3 DNA follows: TGCAGCGCCGAAGACAGGGCAACTAATGAAAAACTGTTTTTT.

This clonotype has a handful of counts. V gene TRBV3-1 combines with J gene TRBJ1-6; D not resolved. This CDR3 contains 13 residues. The V end was cut by 1 base, the J end by 8 bases, with 6 bases between. Germline CDR1 is LGHDT and CDR2 is YNNKEL (reference sequence). CDR3 in amino acids: CASSQVNDSPLHF. CDR3 sequence (DNA): TGTGCCAGCAGCCAAGTGAACGATTCACCCCTCCACTTT.

The chain uses TRBV20-1 and TRBJ2-7; 7 bases are shared with TRBD1. This CDR3 region has 14 residues. V lost 0 bases and J lost 4; bases outside the gene matches: 6. CDR1 and CDR2 from the germline V gene are DFQATT and SNEGSKA (reference sequence). CDR3 loop: CSARDARGFYEQYF. In DNA form, the CDR3 reads TGCAGTGCTAGAGACGCCAGGGGGTTTTACGAGCAGTACTTC.

This chain links TRBV3-1 with TRBJ2-5, with D unclear. The J call may be faulty, since TRBJ2-1 better matches the DNA end. Per germline, CDR1 LGHDT and CDR2 YNNKEL (reference sequence). The CDR3 covers 14 residues. In DNA, the CDR3 is TGTGCCAGCAGCCCTCCCACCCGGGCGGATGAGCAGTTCTTC. This gives the protein CASSPPTRADEQFF.

There are a few counts of this clonotype. V gene TRBV29-1 combines with J gene TRBJ2-1; 14 bases match TRBD2. The V segment lost 5 bases and the J segment 6 bases; nucleotides outside the gene matches: 12. CDR3 length: 17 residues. From germline, CDR1 is SQVTM and CDR2 ANQGSEA. The CDR3, as DNA: TGCAGCGTTCCCGGGACTAGCGGGAGTGTAAGTCGCAATGAGCAGTTCTTC. This gives the protein CSVPGTSGSVSRNEQFF.

The chain joins TRBV2 to TRBJ2-5, with D possibly being TRBD2 (6 bases). The tail of the sequence fits TRBJ2-7 better, so the J call may be wrong. The CDR3 loop spans 15 amino acids. The germline V gene encodes CDR1 SNHLY and CDR2 FYNNEI. In nucleotides, the CDR3 is TGTGCCAGCAGTGATCGGCGGGAATTCCCCTACGAGCAGTACTTC. It encodes CASSDRREFPYEQYF.

In its sample, this clonotype was seen a few times. V usage is TRBV21-1 and J usage is TRBJ2-1; the table's D call, TRBD1, was not checked against the DNA. TRBV21-1 is assigned pseudogene status. The CDR3 has 19 amino acids. The CDR3 nucleotides are TGTGCCAGCAGCAGTGGGGGACAGGGATTGTGGAGCTCCTACAATGAGCAGTTCTTC. Protein product: CASSSGGQGLWSSYNEQFF.

This clonotype occurred a few times. The rearrangement links TRBV20-1 to TRBJ2-7; 7 bases align to TRBD1. V lost 6 bases and J lost 0; bases outside the gene matches: 11. There are 15 residues in the CDR3. The germline V gene has CDR1 DFQATT and CDR2 SNEGSKA (reference sequence). The CDR3 region has the DNA TGCAGTGCACCCCCTGTGACAGGGAGCTCCTACGAGCAGTACTTC. Translating gives CSAPPVTGSSYEQYF.

This clonotype was counted a few times. The rearrangement links TRBV10-3 to TRBJ2-5, with 13 positions matching TRBD2. The length of the CDR3 is 16 residues. The germline gives CDR1 ENHRY, CDR2 SYGVKD. The trim removed 8 bases at V and 5 bases at J, leaving 11 bases unmatched. CDR3 sequence: CAIGGTSGTFGETQYF. The CDR3 DNA reads as TGTGCCATCGGGGGGACTAGCGGGACCTTTGGGGAGACCCAGTACTTC.

The table lists this clonotype with a few counts. This chain uses TRBV7-2 with TRBJ2-1; no clear D. The CDR3 totals 15 residues. V gave up 2 bases and J gave up 0 bases, with 8 bases separating them. Germline lookup yields CDR1 SGHTA and CDR2 FQGNSA. DNA for the CDR3: TGTGCCAGCAGCTTACTGGATTACTCCTACAATGAGCAGTTCTTC. Amino acids: CASSLLDYSYNEQFF.